The sequence of this T cell receptor (beta chain) was determined in a study of blood T cell repertoires in COVID-19. CDR3 length: 21 residues. The repertoire was sequenced with immunoSEQ multiplex PCR; TCRdb's copy has only in-frame clones and lacks some. The sample lists under 250,000 clones, 70% to 85% occurring once. The receptor was isolated from a man aged 50 or older with active or convalescent COVID-19. This rearrangement joins TRBV21-1 to TRBJ2-1; whether TRBD1, the table's D call, matches the DNA was not checked. TRBV21-1 is tagged as a pseudogene. Input material: peripheral blood. The CDR3, as DNA: TGTGCCAGCAGCAAAAGGGGGAGACAGGGGGCTAGCAGGAGGTCCTACAATGAGCAGTTCTTC. It is translated as CASSKRGRQGASRRSYNEQFF.